These 6 T cell receptor beta chains share one sample of origin, sequenced in a study of blood T cell repertoires in COVID-19. Assay used: immunoSEQ multiplex PCR; TCRdb lists only in-frame clones, some missing. The sample shows 350,000 to 400,000 clones, approximately 90% of them seen only once. The sequenced material came from PBMCs or T cells enriched from blood (not recorded which). These receptors came from a young woman who had recovered from COVID-19.

This clone was observed a handful of times. This chain joins TRBV7-9 and TRBJ1-4; D is ambiguous. The CDR3 is made up of 15 amino acids. Germline values: CDR1 SEHNR, CDR2 FQNEAQ (reference sequence). Deletions cut 1 base from V and 1 base from J, with 7 bases between. The CDR3: CASSLGRKTNEKLFF. The CDR3 bases are TGTGCCAGCAGCTTAGGGCGGAAAACTAATGAAAAACTGTTTTTT. Looking up the rest from reference TRBV7-9 and TRBJ1-4 gives the full variable domain: DTGVSQNPRHKITKRGQNVTFRCDPISEHNRLYWYRQTLGQGPEFLTYFQNEAQLEKSRLLSDRFSAERPKGSFSTLEIQRTEQGDSAMYLCASSLGRKTNEKLFFGSGTQLSVL.

The genes are TRBV7-9 and TRBJ1-2; 8 bases fit TRBD1. Germline assignment: CDR1 SEHNR and CDR2 FQNEAQ (reference sequence). The CDR3 is made up of 14 amino acids. Trimming cost V 5 bases and J 3 bases; bases outside gene matches: 5. The CDR3 sequence is CASSPSTGDYGYTF. The CDR3 DNA sequence: TGTGCCAGCAGCCCCTCGACAGGGGACTATGGCTACACCTTC.

Concerning this clone: This likely reflects a read error, since a far larger clone is one base away. Other DNA sequences from this sample encode an identical CDR3 as well. The J gene is TRBJ2-1, the V gene TRBV19, with D perhaps matching TRBD2 (6 bases). Trimming stripped 1 base from V and 4 bases from J, with 8 bases between. CDR3 size: 14 residues. Germline CDR1 is LNHDA and CDR2 is SQIVND (reference sequence). CDR3 residues: CASSIGGDYNEQFF. The CDR3 DNA reads as TGTGCCAGTAGTATAGGGGGGGATTACAATGAGCAGTTCTTC.

The rearrangement links TRBV10-3 to TRBJ1-3; no clear D. This CDR3 has 16 residues. Per the germline V gene, CDR1 is ENHRY and CDR2 is SYGVKD. Trimming cost V 1 base and J 0 bases, with 10 bases left between them. The CDR3 sequence: CAISEYEVSSGNTIYF. CDR3 in DNA: TGTGCCATCAGTGAGTACGAGGTCAGCTCTGGAAACACCATATATTTT.

The rearrangement links TRBV6-5 to TRBJ1-1; D is unclear. Germline-derived CDR1 and CDR2 are MNHEY and SVGAGI. The CDR3 has 12 amino acids. Trimming pared 6 bases from V and 8 bases from J, leaving 13 bases between. CDR3 amino acids: CASSPAGIEAFF. For the CDR3, the DNA is TGTGCCAGCAGCCCCGCGGGAATCGAAGCTTTCTTT.

This rearrangement joins TRBV30 to TRBJ1-2, with 8 bases aligning to TRBD1. Unmatched junction bases numbered 3, after V lost 7 bases and J lost 8 bases. Per the germline V gene, CDR1 is GTSNPN and CDR2 is SVGIG (reference sequence). This CDR3 has 10 amino acids. The CDR3, as DNA: TGTGCCTCTGGACAGGGCGGCTACACCTTC. Amino acid sequence: CASGQGGYTF.